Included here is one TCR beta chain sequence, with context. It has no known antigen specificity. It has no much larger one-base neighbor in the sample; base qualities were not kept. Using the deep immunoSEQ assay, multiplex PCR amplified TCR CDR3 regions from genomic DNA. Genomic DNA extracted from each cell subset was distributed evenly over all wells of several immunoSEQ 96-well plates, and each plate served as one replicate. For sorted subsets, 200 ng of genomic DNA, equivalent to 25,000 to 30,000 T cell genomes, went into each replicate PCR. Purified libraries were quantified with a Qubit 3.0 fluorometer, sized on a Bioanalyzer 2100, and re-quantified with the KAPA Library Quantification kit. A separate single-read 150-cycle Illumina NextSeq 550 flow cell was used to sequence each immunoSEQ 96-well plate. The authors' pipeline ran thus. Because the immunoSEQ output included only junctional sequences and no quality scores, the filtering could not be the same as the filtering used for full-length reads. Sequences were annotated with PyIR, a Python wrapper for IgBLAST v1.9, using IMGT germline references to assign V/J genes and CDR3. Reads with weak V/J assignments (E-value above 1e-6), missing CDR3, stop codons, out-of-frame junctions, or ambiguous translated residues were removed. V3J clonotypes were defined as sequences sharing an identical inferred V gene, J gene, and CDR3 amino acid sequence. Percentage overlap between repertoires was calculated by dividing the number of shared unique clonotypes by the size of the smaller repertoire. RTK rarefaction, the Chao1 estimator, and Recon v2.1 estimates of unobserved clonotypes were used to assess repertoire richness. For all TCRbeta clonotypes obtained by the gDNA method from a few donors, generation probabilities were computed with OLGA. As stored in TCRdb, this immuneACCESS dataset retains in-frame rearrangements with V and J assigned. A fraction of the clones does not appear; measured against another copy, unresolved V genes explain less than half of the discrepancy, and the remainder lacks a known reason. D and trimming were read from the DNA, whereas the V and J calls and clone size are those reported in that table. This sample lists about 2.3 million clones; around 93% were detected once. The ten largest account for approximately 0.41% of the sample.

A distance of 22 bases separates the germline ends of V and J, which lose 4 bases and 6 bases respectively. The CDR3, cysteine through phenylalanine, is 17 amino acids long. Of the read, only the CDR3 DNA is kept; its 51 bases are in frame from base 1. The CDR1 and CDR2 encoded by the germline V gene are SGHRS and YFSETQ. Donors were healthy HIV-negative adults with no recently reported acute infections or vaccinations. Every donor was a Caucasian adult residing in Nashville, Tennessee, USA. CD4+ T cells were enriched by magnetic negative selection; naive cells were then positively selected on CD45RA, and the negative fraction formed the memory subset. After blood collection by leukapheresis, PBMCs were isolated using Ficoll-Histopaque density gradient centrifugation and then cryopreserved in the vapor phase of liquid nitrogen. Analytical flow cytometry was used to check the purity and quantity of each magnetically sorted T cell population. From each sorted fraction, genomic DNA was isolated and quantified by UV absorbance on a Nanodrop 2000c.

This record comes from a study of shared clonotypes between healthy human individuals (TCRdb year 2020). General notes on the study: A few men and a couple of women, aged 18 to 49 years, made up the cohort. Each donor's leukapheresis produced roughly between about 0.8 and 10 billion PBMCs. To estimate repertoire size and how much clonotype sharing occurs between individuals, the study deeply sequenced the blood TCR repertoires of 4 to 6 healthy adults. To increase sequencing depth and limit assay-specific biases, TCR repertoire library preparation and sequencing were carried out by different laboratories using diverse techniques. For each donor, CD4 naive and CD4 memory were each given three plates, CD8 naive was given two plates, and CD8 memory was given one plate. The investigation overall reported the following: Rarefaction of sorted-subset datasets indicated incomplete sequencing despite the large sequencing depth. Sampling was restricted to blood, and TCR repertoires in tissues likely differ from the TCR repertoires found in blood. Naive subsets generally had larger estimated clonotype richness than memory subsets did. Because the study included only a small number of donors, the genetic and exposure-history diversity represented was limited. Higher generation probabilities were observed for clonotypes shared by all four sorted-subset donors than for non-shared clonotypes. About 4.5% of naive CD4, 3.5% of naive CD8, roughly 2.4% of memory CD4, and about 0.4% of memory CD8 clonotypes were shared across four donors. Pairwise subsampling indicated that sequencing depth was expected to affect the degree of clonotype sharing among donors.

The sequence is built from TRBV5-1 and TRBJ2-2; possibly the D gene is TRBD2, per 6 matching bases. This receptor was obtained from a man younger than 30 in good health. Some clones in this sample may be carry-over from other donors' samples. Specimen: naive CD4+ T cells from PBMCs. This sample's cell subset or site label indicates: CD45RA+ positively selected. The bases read TGCGCCAGCAGCCTGATAATCGGGGGATCGAATGCCGGGGAGCTGTTTTTT. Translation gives CASSLIIGGSNAGELFF.